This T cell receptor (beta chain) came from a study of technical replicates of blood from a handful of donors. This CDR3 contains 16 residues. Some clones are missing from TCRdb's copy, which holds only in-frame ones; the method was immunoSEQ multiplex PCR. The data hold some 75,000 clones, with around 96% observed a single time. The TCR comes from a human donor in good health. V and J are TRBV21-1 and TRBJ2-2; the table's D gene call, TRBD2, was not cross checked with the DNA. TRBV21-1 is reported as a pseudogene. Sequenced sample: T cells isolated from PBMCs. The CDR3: CASSKVPTSNTGELFF. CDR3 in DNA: TGTGCCAGCAGCAAAGTTCCGACTAGTAACACCGGGGAGCTGTTTTTT.